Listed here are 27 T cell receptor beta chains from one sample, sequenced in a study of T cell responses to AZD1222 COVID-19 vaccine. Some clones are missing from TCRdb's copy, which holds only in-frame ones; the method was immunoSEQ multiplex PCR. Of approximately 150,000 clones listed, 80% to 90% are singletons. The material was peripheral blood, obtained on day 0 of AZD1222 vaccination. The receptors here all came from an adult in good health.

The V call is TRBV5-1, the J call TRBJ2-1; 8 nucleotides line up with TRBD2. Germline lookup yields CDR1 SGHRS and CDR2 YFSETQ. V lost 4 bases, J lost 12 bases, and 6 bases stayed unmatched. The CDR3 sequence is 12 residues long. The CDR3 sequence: CASSKLSGTQFF. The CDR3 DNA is TGCGCCAGCAGCAAACTTAGCGGGACGCAGTTCTTC. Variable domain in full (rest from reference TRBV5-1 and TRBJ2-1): KAGVTQTPRYLIKTRGQQVTLSCSPISGHRSVSWYQQTPGQGLQFLFEYFSETQRNKGNFPGRFSGRQFSNSRSEMNVSTLELGDSALYLCASSKLSGTQFFGPGTRLTVL.

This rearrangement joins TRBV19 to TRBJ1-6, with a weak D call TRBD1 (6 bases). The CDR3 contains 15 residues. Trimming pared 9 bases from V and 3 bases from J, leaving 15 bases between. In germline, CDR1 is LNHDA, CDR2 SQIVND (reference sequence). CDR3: CASNTGILYNSPLHF. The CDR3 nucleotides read TGTGCCAGCAACACAGGGATCCTCTATAATTCACCCCTCCACTTT.

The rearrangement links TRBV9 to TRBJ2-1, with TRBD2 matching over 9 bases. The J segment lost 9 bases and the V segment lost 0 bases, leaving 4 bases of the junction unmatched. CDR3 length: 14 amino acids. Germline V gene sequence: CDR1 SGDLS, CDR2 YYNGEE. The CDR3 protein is CASSVAGTSSEQFF. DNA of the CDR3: TGTGCCAGCAGCGTAGCCGGGACTAGCTCTGAGCAGTTCTTC.

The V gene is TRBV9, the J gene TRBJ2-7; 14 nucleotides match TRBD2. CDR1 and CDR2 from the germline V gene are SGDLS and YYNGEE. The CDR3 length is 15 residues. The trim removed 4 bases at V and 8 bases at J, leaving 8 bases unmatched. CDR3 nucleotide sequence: TGTGCCAGCAGCCCAGGGGGGACTAGCGGGAGCCAGCAGTACTTC. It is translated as CASSPGGTSGSQQYF.

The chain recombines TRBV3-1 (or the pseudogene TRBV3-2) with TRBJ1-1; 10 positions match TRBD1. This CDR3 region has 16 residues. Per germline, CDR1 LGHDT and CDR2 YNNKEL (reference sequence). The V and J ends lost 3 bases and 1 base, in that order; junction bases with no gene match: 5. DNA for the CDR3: TGTGCCAGCAGCCACAGGGACAGGGGAGCGAACACTGAAGCTTTCTTT. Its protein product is CASSHRDRGANTEAFF.

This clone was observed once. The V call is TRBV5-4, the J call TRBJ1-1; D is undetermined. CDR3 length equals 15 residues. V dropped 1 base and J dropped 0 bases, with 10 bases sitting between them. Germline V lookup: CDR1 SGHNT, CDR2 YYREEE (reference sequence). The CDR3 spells CASSLTEIMNTEAFF. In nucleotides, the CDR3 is TGTGCCAGCAGCTTGACAGAGATCATGAACACTGAAGCTTTCTTT.

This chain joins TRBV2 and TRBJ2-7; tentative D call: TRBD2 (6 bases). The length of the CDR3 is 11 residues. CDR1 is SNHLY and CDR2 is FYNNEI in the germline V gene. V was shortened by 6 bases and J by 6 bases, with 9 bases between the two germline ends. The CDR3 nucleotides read TGTGCCAGCAGCGACGGGAGCGAGCAGTACTTC. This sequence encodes CASSDGSEQYF.

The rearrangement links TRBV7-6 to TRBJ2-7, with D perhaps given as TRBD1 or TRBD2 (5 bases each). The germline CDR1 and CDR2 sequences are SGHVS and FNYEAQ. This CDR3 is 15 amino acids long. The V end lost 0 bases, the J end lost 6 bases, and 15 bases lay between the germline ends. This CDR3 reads CASSLAGPSGAEQYF. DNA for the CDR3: TGTGCCAGCAGCTTAGCGGGGCCCAGCGGAGCCGAGCAGTACTTC.

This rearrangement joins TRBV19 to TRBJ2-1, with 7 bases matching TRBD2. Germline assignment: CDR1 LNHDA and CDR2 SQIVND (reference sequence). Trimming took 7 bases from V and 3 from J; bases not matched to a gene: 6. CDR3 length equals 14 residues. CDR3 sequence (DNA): TGTGCCAGTAAAGTGACGGGGGGCTACAATGAGCAGTTCTTC. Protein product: CASKVTGGYNEQFF. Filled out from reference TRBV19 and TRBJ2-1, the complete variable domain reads DGGITQSPKYLFRKEGQNVTLSCEQNLNHDAMYWYRQDPGQGLRLIYYSQIVNDFQKGDIAEGYSVSREKKESFPLTVTSAQKNPTAFYLCASKVTGGYNEQFFGPGTRLTVL.

The CDR3 protein is CASKGGTGTYEQYF. The CDR3 DNA sequence: TGTGCCAGCAAGGGGGGGACAGGAACCTACGAGCAGTACTTC. The chain has TRBV2 and TRBJ2-7, with D perhaps matching TRBD1 (8 bases). Germline CDR1 is SNHLY and CDR2 is FYNNEI. The germline V and J ends were trimmed by 7 bases and 2 bases, with 15 bases remaining between them. The CDR3 length is 14 residues.

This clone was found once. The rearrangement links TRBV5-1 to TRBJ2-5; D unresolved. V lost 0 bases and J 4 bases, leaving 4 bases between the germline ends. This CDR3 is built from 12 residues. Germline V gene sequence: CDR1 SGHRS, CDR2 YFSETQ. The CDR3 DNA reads TGCGCCAGCAGCTTGGCACCAGAGACCCAGTACTTC. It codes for CASSLAPETQYF.

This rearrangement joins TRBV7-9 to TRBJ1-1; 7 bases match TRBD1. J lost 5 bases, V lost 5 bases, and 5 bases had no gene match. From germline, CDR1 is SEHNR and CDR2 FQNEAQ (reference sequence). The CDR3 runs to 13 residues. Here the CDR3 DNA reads TGTGCCAGCAGCCCCTGGGGACAGACTGAAGCTTTCTTT. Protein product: CASSPWGQTEAFF. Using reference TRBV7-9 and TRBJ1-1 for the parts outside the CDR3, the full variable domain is DTGVSQNPRHKITKRGQNVTFRCDPISEHNRLYWYRQTLGQGPEFLTYFQNEAQLEKSRLLSDRFSAERPKGSFSTLEIQRTEQGDSAMYLCASSPWGQTEAFFGQGTRLTVV.

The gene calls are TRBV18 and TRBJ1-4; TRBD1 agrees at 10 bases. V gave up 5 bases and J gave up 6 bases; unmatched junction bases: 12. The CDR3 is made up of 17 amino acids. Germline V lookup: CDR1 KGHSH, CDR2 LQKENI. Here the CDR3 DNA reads TGTGCCAGCTCATCGACGAAGTGGACAGGGGGTGATGAAAAACTGTTTTTT. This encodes CASSSTKWTGGDEKLFF.

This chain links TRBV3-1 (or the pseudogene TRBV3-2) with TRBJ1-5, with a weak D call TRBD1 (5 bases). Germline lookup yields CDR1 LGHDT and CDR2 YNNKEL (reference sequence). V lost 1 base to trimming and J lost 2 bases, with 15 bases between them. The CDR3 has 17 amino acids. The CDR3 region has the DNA TGTGCCAGCAGCCAAGGCGGGACGGGGAAGGGCAATCAGCCCCAGCATTTT. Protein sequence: CASSQGGTGKGNQPQHF.

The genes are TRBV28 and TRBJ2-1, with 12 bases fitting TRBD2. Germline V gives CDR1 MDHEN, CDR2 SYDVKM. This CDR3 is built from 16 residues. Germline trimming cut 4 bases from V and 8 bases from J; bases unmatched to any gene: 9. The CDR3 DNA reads TGTGCCAGCAGTTCCTCCGGACTAGCGGGATGGTATGAGCAGTTCTTC. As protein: CASSSSGLAGWYEQFF.

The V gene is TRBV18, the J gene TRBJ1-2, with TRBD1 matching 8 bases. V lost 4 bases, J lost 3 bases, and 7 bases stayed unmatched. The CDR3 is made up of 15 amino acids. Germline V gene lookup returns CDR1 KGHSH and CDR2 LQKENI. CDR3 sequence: CASSRAGTGDYGYTF. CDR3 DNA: TGTGCCAGCTCACGAGCCGGGACAGGAGACTATGGCTACACCTTC. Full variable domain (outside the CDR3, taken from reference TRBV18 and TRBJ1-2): NAGVMQNPRHLVRRRGQEARLRCSPMKGHSHVYWYRQLPEEGLKFMVYLQKENIIDESGMPKERFSAEFPKEGPSILRIQQVVRGDSAAYFCASSRAGTGDYGYTFGSGTRLTVV.

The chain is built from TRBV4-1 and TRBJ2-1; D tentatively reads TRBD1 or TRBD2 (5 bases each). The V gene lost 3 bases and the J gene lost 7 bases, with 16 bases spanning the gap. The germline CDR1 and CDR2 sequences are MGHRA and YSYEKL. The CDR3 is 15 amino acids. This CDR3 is CASSQGVGPGNEQFF. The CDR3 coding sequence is TGCGCCAGCAGCCAGGGGGTAGGGCCGGGTAATGAGCAGTTCTTC.

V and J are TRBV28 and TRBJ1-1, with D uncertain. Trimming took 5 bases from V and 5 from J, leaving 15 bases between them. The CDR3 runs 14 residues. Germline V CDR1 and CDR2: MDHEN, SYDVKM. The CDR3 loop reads CASSLLLGRTEAFF. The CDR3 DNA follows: TGTGCCAGCAGTCTCCTACTTGGGAGGACTGAAGCTTTCTTT.

The CDR3 DNA is TGCGCCAGCAGCCATCCTCCGGGGCAGAACAATGAGCAGTTCTTC. Translated, it gives CASSHPPGQNNEQFF. V usage is TRBV4-1 and J usage is TRBJ2-1; tentatively, D is TRBD1 or TRBD2 (5 bases each). CDR3 length equals 15 residues. Trimming shortened V by 3 bases and J by 5 bases, and 14 bases separated the two germline ends. In germline, CDR1 is MGHRA, CDR2 YSYEKL.

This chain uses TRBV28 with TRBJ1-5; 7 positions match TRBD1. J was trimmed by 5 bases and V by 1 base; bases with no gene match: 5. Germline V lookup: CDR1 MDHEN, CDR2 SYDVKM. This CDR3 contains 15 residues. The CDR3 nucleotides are TGTGCCAGCAGTTTATTCAGGGGGAGGGATCAGCCCCAGCATTTT. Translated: CASSLFRGRDQPQHF.

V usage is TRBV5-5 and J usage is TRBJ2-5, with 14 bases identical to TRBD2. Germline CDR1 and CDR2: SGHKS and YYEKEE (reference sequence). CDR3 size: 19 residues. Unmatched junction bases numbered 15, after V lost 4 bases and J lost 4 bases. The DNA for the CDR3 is TGTGCCAGCAGCCGAGTCGTGGGACTAGCGGGGGTTTTCCCAGAGACCCAGTACTTC. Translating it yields CASSRVVGLAGVFPETQYF.

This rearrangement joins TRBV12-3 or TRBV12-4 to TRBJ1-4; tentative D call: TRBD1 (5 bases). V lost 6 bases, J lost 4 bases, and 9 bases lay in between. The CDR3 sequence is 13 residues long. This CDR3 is CASRSDSNEKLFF. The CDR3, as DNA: TGTGCCAGCAGGAGCGACAGTAATGAAAAACTGTTTTTT.

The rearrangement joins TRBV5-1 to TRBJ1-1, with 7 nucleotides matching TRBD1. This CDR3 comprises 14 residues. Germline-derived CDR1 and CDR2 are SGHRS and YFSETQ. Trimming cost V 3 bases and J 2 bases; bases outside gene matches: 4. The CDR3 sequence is CASSWGTANTEAFF. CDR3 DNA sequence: TGCGCCAGCAGCTGGGGGACAGCTAACACTGAAGCTTTCTTT.

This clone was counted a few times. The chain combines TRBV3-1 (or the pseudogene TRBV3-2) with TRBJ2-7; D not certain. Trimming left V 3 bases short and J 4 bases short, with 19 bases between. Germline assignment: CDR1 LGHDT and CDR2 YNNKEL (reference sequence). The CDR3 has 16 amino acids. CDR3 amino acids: CASSQPLVELEYEQYF. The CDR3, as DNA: TGTGCCAGCAGCCAGCCCCTTGTGGAGTTAGAGTACGAGCAGTACTTC.

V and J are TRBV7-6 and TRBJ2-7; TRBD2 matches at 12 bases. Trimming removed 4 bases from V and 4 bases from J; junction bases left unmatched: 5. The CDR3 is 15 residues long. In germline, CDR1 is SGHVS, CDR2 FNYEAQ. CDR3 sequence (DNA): TGTGCCAGCAGCTCCTTAGGACTAGCGGGGTACGAGCAGTACTTC. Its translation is CASSSLGLAGYEQYF.

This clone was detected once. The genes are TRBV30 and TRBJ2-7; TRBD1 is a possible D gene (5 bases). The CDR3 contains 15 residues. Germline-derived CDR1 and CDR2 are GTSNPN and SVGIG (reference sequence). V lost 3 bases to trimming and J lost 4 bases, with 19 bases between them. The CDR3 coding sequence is TGTGCCTGGAGCGTGATGACCTCTGCAGGGTACGAGCAGTACTTC. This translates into CAWSVMTSAGYEQYF.

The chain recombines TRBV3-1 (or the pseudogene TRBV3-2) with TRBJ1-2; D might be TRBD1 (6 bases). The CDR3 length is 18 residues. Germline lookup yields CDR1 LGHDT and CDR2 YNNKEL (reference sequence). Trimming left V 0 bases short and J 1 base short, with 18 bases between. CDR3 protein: CASSQDRGGRGLNYGYTF. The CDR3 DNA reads TGTGCCAGCAGCCAAGATAGGGGGGGACGGGGCCTTAACTATGGCTACACCTTC.